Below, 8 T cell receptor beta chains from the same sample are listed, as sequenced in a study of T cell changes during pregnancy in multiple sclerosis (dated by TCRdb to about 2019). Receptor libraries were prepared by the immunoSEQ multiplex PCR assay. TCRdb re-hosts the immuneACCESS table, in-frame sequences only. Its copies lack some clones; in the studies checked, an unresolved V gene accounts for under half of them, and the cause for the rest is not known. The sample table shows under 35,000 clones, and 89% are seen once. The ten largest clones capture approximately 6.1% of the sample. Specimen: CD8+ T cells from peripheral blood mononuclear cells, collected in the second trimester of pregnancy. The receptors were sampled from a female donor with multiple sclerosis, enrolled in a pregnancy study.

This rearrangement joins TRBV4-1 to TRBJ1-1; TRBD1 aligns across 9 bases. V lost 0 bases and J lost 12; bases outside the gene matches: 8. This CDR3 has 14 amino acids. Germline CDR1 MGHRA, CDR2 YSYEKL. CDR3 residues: CASSQDRTGEWTFF. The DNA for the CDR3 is TGCGCCAGCAGCCAAGATAGGACAGGGGAGTGGACTTTCTTT.

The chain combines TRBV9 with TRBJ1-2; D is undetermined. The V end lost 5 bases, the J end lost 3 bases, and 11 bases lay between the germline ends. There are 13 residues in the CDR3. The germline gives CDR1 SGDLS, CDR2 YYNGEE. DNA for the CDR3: TGTGCCAGCAGGCCGGGAGACGACTATGGCTACACCTTC. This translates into CASRPGDDYGYTF.

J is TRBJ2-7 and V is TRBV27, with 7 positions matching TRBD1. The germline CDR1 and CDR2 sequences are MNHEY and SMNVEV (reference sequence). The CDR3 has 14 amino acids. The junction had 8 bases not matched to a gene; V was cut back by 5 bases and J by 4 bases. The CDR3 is CASSLRTGWYEQYF. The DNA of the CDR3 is TGTGCCAGCAGTCTCCGGACAGGCTGGTACGAGCAGTACTTC.

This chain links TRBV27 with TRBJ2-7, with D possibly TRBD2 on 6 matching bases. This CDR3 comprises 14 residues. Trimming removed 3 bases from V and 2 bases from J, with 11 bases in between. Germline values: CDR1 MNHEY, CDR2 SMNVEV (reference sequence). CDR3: CASSFRGGTYEQYF. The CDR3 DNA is TGTGCCAGCAGTTTTCGGGGCGGGACCTACGAGCAGTACTTC.

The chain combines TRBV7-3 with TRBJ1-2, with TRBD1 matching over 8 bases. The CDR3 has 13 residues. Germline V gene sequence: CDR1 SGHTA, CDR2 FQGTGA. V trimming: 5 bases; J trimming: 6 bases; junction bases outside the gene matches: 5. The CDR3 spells CASSTPGGDGYTF. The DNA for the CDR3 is TGTGCCAGCAGCACCCCAGGGGGCGATGGCTACACCTTC.

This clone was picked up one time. CDR3 in DNA: TGTGCCAGCAGTTTATCGGTAGACTACGAGCAGTACTTC. It codes for CASSLSVDYEQYF. The chain uses TRBV27 and TRBJ2-7, with unresolved D. CDR3 size: 13 residues. With 0 bases removed from V and 3 bases from J, the gap between germline ends came to 6 bases. In germline, CDR1 is MNHEY, CDR2 SMNVEV (reference sequence).

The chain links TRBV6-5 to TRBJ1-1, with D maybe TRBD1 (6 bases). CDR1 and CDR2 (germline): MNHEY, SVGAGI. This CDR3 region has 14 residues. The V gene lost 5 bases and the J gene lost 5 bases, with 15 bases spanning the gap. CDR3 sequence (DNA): TGTGCCAGCAGTCGGATACAGGGTTCGACTGAAGCTTTCTTT. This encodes CASSRIQGSTEAFF.

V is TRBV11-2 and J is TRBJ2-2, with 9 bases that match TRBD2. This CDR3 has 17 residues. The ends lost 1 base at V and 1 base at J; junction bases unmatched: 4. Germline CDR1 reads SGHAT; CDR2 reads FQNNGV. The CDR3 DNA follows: TGTGCCAGCAGCTTAGTGGGAGCGGGGGGGAACACCGGGGAGCTGTTTTTT. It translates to CASSLVGAGGNTGELFF.